This T cell receptor (beta chain) was documented in a study of T cell responses to AZD1222 COVID-19 vaccine. Findings and limits, study-wide: Clonal diversity may have been underestimated in mostly white British donors.

This table comes from immunoSEQ multiplex PCR, and its TCRdb copy is limited to in-frame clones, with some not included. The sample shows around 160,000 clones, 92% of them seen only once. Trimming cost V 6 bases and J 0 bases; bases outside gene matches: 5. This CDR3 is built from 15 residues. Germline V gene lookup returns CDR1 MNHEY and CDR2 SVGAGI. Comment on this clone: The antigen remains undetermined.

This receptor was taken from an adult who received the AZD1222 COVID-19 vaccine. Specimen: peripheral blood, collected 28 days after the second AZD1222 dose. The chain couples TRBV6-5 to TRBJ1-5; 7 bases are shared with TRBD1. The CDR3: CASRTWDSSNQPQHF. CDR3 bases: TGTGCCAGCAGGACATGGGACAGTAGCAATCAGCCCCAGCATTTT.